Listed below are T cell receptor beta chains from one sample, sequenced in a study of T cell clusters in autoimmune cytopenias. TCRdb reprocessed the multiplex PCR reads and stores each CDR3 protein as one record, lacking DNA. The sample features fewer than 400 distinct CDR3 sequences, with about 38% in its top ten. Another study also made use of these data, one on T cell repertoires in aging, cancer and after chemotherapy.

The material sequenced was peripheral blood. The receptors stem from a human donor in good health. The CDR3 runs from the conserved cysteine through the conserved F or W. Only part of the rows carry a size: once, few, many, or a class if the clone is expanded.

V gene: TRBV20-1; J gene: TRBJ2-1; clone size: large; CDR3 protein: CSAREGGGAYNEQFF
V gene: TRBV7-6; J gene: TRBJ1-6; clone size: large; CDR3 protein: CASTSKSSPLHF
V gene: TRBV18; J gene: TRBJ1-3; clone size: medium-sized; CDR3 protein: CASSQGQVDSGNTIYF
V gene: TRBV6-1; J gene: TRBJ1-4; clone size: NA; CDR3 protein: CASSEGIHNEKLFF
V gene: TRBV9; J gene: TRBJ2-7; clone size: large; CDR3 protein: CASSPWTGGGESYEQYF
V gene: TRBV20-1; J gene: TRBJ2-7; clone size: large; CDR3 protein: CSAAASGWYEQYF
V gene: TRBV29-1; J gene: TRBJ1-3; clone size: NA; CDR3 protein: CSVAGFPGNTIYF
V gene: TRBV18; J gene: TRBJ2-2; clone size: NA; CDR3 protein: CASSPGRENTGELFF
V gene: TRBV5-4; J gene: TRBJ1-6; clone size: NA; CDR3 protein: CASSRTGANGSPLHF
V gene: TRBV5-5; J gene: TRBJ1-2; clone size: NA; CDR3 protein: CASSLVAGGWNGYTF
V gene: TRBV27; J gene: TRBJ2-3; clone size: NA; CDR3 protein: CASRSTVTDTQYF
V gene: TRBV6-2/TRBV6-3; J gene: TRBJ2-3; clone size: hyperexpanded; CDR3 protein: CASRPSGGGPDTQYF
V gene: TRBV2; J gene: TRBJ1-4; clone size: NA; CDR3 protein: CATQEIQGEKLFF
V gene: TRBV2; J gene: TRBJ1-5; clone size: medium-sized; CDR3 protein: CASSGGGLSNQPQHF
V gene: TRBV6-2/TRBV6-3; J gene: TRBJ1-5; clone size: large; CDR3 protein: CASRPGSNQPQHF
V gene: TRBV18; J gene: TRBJ2-1; clone size: NA; CDR3 protein: CASSQLGFYNEQFF
V gene: TRBV19; J gene: TRBJ2-7; clone size: NA; CDR3 protein: CASRTSGGAEQYF
V gene: TRBV30; J gene: TRBJ1-1; clone size: NA; CDR3 protein: CAWSVVFDTEAFF
V gene: TRBV25-1; J gene: TRBJ1-6; clone size: medium-sized; CDR3 protein: CASSFETGALRGGTPLHF
V gene: TRBV7-3; J gene: TRBJ2-7; clone size: large; CDR3 protein: CASSLLKSDRGPYEQYF
V gene: TRBV28; J gene: TRBJ2-5; clone size: medium-sized; CDR3 protein: CASCTFAASETQYF
V gene: TRBV19; J gene: TRBJ2-7; clone size: NA; CDR3 protein: CASTPRTSGRAYEQYF
V gene: TRBV19; J gene: TRBJ1-6; clone size: large; CDR3 protein: CASSPDWSRSPLHF
V gene: TRBV7-3; J gene: TRBJ2-5; clone size: medium-sized; CDR3 protein: CASSSLAGGFETQYF
V gene: TRBV4-3; J gene: TRBJ2-1; clone size: NA; CDR3 protein: CASSQAPATSGGANEQFF
V gene: TRBV19; J gene: TRBJ2-1; clone size: hyperexpanded; CDR3 protein: CASTPRTSGRVEQFF
V gene: TRBV6-1; J gene: TRBJ1-5; clone size: NA; CDR3 protein: CASSLTGLQPQHF
V gene: TRBV29-1; J gene: TRBJ1-2; clone size: NA; CDR3 protein: CSVESPGTGYGYTF
V gene: TRBV5-6; J gene: TRBJ2-5; clone size: NA; CDR3 protein: CASSPTGQGETQYF
V gene: TRBV30; J gene: TRBJ1-2; clone size: NA; CDR3 protein: CAWSREVGYTF